This T cell receptor beta chain was sequenced for a study of CD8 T cells in Susac syndrome. Deletions cut 4 bases from V and 6 bases from J, with 16 bases between. The germline V gene has CDR1 DFQATT and CDR2 SNEGSKA (reference sequence). The CDR3 is made up of 14 amino acids. When the RNA was reverse transcribed, random hexamers were used with an input of roughly 0.5 to 1 ug. TCRdb re-called the immunoSEQ multiplex PCR reads with MiXCR, one entry per CDR3 protein. Of about 200,000 distinct CDR3 sequences listed, 90% to 95% are singletons. Sequencing of TCR beta was performed on blood CD8+ T cells and on blood CD4+ T cells. The CD8+ and CD4+ T cells were negatively isolated, with the TEMRA cells enriched by FACS.

V usage is TRBV20-1 and J usage is TRBJ2-1, with D unclear. Sample: CD4+ T cells from PBMCs. The origin of this receptor is a human donor in good health. The CDR3 nucleotides read TGCAGTGCTAAGGAAATAGAGGCTCCCAATGAGCAGTTCTTC. This gives the protein CSAKEIEAPNEQFF.